Listed below are T cell receptor beta chains from one sample, sequenced in a study of memory CD4+ T cells and cytomegalovirus serostatus. Some clones are missing from TCRdb's copy, which holds only in-frame ones; the method was immunoSEQ multiplex PCR. The sample contains 60,000 to 70,000 clones, approximately 80% of which appear only once. Sequencing input: memory CD4+ T cells from blood. These TCRs come from an adult in good health and CMV-seropositive. The CDR3 runs from the conserved cysteine through the conserved F or W. The order of the fields is CDR3 length, J gene, D gene, clone size, V gene, CDR3 protein, CDR3 DNA. A D gene is named only where the DNA matches it firmly. Clone sizes are given selectively: once, few, many, or a class where the clone is expanded.

14 | TRBJ2-1 | TRBD2 | few | TRBV7-3 | CASSLGLANNEQFF | TGTGCCAGCAGCCTTGGACTAGCCAACAATGAGCAGTTCTTC
12 | TRBJ2-7 | TRBD1 | - | TRBV11-2 | CASSTTGGAQYF | TGTGCCAGCAGCACTACAGGGGGCGCGCAGTACTTC
13 | TRBJ1-3 | - | - | TRBV5-1 | CASSLTGGNTIYF | TGCGCCAGCAGCTTGACGGGGGGAAACACCATATATTTT
16 | TRBJ2-3 | TRBD2 | - | TRBV7-3 | CASSSTSSGGKDTQYF | TGTGCCAGCAGCTCTACCTCTAGCGGGGGGAAGGATACGCAGTATTTT
16 | TRBJ2-2 | - | once | TRBV7-7 | CASSLSPQGGTGELFF | TGTGCCAGCAGCTTATCACCCCAGGGAGGCACCGGGGAGCTGTTTTTT
12 | TRBJ1-1 | - | - | TRBV30 | CACKGQNTEAFF | TGTGCCTGCAAGGGACAGAACACTGAAGCTTTCTTT
14 | TRBJ2-5 | TRBD2 | - | TRBV6-6 | CASRTAGVRETQYF | TGTGCCAGCAGAACAGCGGGGGTAAGGGAGACCCAGTACTTC
16 | TRBJ1-2 | - | - | TRBV10-3 | CAISSQPQSANYGYTF | TGTGCCATCAGTTCCCAACCCCAGAGCGCTAACTATGGCTACACCTTC
17 | TRBJ2-2 | - | once | TRBV21-1 | CASSCGVGTGYTGELFF | TGTGCCAGCAGCTGCGGGGTTGGGACAGGGTACACCGGGGAGCTGTTTTTT
17 | TRBJ2-4 | - | - | TRBV7-9 | CASSLALAANAKNIQYF | TGTGCCAGCAGTCTAGCCTTGGCCGCCAACGCCAAAAACATTCAGTACTTC
15 | TRBJ1-4 | TRBD1 | - | TRBV7-6 | CASSPGTGTNEKLFF | TGTGCCAGCAGCCCCGGGACAGGCACTAATGAAAAACTGTTTTTT
15 | TRBJ1-5 | - | - | TRBV7-3 | CASSYSNGQDQPQHF | TGTGCCAGCAGCTACTCGAACGGGCAGGATCAGCCCCAGCATTTT
14 | TRBJ2-1 | - | - | TRBV6-6 | CASSYSGGYNEQFF | TGTGCCAGCAGTTACTCGGGGGGATACAATGAGCAGTTCTTC
15 | TRBJ2-1 | - | - | TRBV11-3 | CASSLGVQGYNEQFF | TGTGCCAGCAGCTTAGGGGTACAGGGTTACAATGAGCAGTTCTTC
15 | TRBJ1-3 | TRBD1 | - | TRBV11-3 | CASSSTGGSGNTIYF | TGTGCCAGCAGCTCGACAGGGGGCTCTGGAAACACCATATATTTT
16 | TRBJ2-2 | TRBD2 | - | TRBV7-3 | CASSPLAGSNTGELFF | TGTGCCAGCAGCCCGTTAGCGGGATCGAACACCGGGGAGCTGTTTTTT
15 | TRBJ2-5 | TRBD2 | few | TRBV6-1 | CASSEAAGGQETQYF | TGTGCCAGCAGTGAAGCTGCGGGGGGGCAAGAGACCCAGTACTTC
14 | TRBJ1-1 | - | - | TRBV5-1 | CASSSTQTGLEAFF | TGCGCCAGCAGCTCTACTCAGACAGGCCTCGAAGCTTTCTTT
11 | TRBJ2-7 | - | - | TRBV6-5 | CASHGVYEQYF | TGTGCCAGTCATGGGGTTTACGAGCAGTACTTC
13 | TRBJ2-2 | - | - | TRBV10-2 | CASSESDTGELFF | TGCGCCAGCAGTGAGTCCGACACCGGGGAGCTGTTTTTT
15 | TRBJ1-2 | - | - | TRBV6-5 | CASSQLPGGLGGYTF | TGTGCCAGCAGCCAACTCCCCGGGGGGCTTGGCGGCTACACCTTC
15 | TRBJ2-4 | TRBD1 | - | TRBV4-3 | CASSPSGTGAYIQYF | TGCGCCAGCAGCCCCTCCGGGACAGGCGCTTACATTCAGTACTTC
17 | TRBJ1-3 | TRBD1 | - | TRBV4-3 | CASSQGTGTGTGNTIYF | TGCGCCAGCAGCCAAGGGACCGGGACAGGGACCGGAAACACCATATATTTT
15 | TRBJ2-2 | TRBD2 | once | TRBV15 | CATSGPGLDTGELFF | TGTGCCACCAGCGGACCGGGACTAGACACCGGGGAGCTGTTTTTT
16 | TRBJ2-4 | TRBD2 | - | TRBV5-4 | CASSFSGRMTKNIQYF | TGTGCCAGCAGCTTCAGCGGGAGGATGACCAAAAACATTCAGTACTTC
18 | TRBJ1-5 | - | - | TRBV19 | CASSIVSGVGQAWGPQHF | TGTGCCAGTAGTATAGTTAGCGGAGTGGGGCAGGCGTGGGGGCCCCAGCATTTT
14 | TRBJ2-5 | - | - | TRBV13 | CASSPRLGFETQYF | TGTGCCAGCAGCCCCCGGCTGGGTTTTGAGACCCAGTACTTC
14 | TRBJ2-1 | TRBD2 | few | TRBV10-3 | CAIREGREFDEQFF | TGTGCCATCAGGGAGGGGCGGGAGTTCGATGAGCAGTTCTTC
12 | TRBJ2-1 | - | - | TRBV29-1 | CSVDEGYNEQFF | TGCAGCGTTGACGAGGGTTACAATGAGCAGTTCTTC
16 | TRBJ2-7 | TRBD1 | few | TRBV5-6 | CASSLVSPGQTYEQYF | TGTGCCAGCAGCTTGGTGTCGCCGGGACAGACCTACGAGCAGTACTTC
18 | TRBJ1-5 | - | few | TRBV28 | CASSQTGSGVGSNQPQHF | TGTGCCAGCAGCCAGACGGGATCAGGGGTGGGTAGCAATCAGCCCCAGCATTTT
14 | TRBJ1-1 | TRBD1 | - | TRBV5-1 | CASKGRGRDTEAFF | TGCGCCAGCAAGGGCAGGGGGAGGGACACTGAAGCTTTCTTT
15 | TRBJ1-2 | - | - | TRBV28 | CASSLPQGGSYGYTF | TGTGCCAGCAGTTTACCCCAAGGGGGGAGCTATGGCTACACCTTC
12 | TRBJ2-1 | - | - | TRBV5-1 | CASSLISGEQFF | TGCGCCAGCAGCCTGATTAGCGGTGAGCAGTTCTTC
12 | TRBJ1-4 | TRBD1 | - | TRBV28 | CASSGTGEKLFF | TGTGCCAGCAGTGGGACAGGAGAAAAACTGTTTTTT
15 | TRBJ1-1 | TRBD1 | - | TRBV27 | CASSLVQGVNTEAFF | TGTGCCAGCAGTTTAGTACAGGGGGTGAACACTGAAGCTTTCTTT